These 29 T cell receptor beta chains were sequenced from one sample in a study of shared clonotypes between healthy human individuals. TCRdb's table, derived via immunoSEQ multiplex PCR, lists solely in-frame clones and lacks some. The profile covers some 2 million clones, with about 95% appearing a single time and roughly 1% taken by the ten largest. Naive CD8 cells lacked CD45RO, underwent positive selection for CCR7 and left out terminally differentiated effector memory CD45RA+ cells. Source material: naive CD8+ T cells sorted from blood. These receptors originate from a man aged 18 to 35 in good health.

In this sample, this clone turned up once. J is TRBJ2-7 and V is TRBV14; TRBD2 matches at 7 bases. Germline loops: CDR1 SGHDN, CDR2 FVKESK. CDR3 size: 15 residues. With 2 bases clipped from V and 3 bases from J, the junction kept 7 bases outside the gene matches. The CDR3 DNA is TGTGCCAGCAGCCAATGGGAGGGAGAGGACTACGAGCAGTACTTC. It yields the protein CASSQWEGEDYEQYF.

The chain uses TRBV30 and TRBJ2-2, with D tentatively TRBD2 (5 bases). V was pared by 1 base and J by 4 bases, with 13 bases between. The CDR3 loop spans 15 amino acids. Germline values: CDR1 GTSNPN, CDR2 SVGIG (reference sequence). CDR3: CAWSDTPGGTGELFF. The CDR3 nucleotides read TGTGCCTGGAGTGACACGCCTGGAGGCACCGGGGAGCTGTTTTTT.

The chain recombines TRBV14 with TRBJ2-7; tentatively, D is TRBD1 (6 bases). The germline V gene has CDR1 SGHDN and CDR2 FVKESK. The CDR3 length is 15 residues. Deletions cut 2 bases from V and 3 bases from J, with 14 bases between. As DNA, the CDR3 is TGTGCCAGCAGCCAACAGGGGCTGTGGGACTACGAGCAGTACTTC. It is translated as CASSQQGLWDYEQYF. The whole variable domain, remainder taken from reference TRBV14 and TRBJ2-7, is EAGVTQFPSHSVIEKGQTVTLRCDPISGHDNLYWYRRVMGKEIKFLLHFVKESKQDESGMPNNRFLAERTGGTYSTLKVQPAELEDSGVYFCASSQQGLWDYEQYFGPGTRLTVT.

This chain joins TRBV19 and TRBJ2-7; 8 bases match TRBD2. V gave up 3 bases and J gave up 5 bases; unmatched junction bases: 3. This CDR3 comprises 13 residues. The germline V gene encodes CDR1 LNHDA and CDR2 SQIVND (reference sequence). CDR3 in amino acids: CASSMGLGHEQYF. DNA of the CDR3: TGTGCCAGTAGTATGGGACTAGGGCACGAGCAGTACTTC.

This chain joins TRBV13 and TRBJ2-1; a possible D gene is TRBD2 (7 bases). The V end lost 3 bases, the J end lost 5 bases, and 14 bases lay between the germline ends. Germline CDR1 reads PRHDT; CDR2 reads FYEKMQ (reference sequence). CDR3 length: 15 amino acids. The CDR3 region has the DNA TGTGCCAGCAGCTTCGGGGGGCTAGCCGACAATGAGCAGTTCTTC. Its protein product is CASSFGGLADNEQFF.

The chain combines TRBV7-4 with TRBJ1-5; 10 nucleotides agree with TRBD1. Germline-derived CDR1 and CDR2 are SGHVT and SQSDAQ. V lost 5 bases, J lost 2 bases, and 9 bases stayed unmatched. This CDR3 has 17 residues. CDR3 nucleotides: TGTGCCAGCAGCCAGACCGGGACAGGGGTTGGCAATCAGCCCCAGCATTTT. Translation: CASSQTGTGVGNQPQHF.

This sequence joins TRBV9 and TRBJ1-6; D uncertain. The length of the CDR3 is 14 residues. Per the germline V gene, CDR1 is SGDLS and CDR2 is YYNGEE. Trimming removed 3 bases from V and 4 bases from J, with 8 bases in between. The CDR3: CASSGGGYNSPLHF. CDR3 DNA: TGTGCCAGCAGCGGAGGAGGGTATAATTCACCCCTCCACTTT.

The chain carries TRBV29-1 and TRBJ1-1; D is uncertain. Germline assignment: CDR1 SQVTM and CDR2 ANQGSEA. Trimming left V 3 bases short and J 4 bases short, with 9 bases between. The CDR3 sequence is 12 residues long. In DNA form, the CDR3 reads TGCAGCGTTGACAAGGGAGGCACTGAAGCTTTCTTT. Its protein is CSVDKGGTEAFF.

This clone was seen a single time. This chain's CDR3 is CASSQPLAKGYTF. The CDR3 coding sequence is TGTGCCAGCAGCCAACCTCTAGCTAAGGGCTACACCTTC. This rearrangement joins TRBV7-9 to TRBJ1-2; D not resolved. V dropped 5 bases and J dropped 8 bases, with 15 bases sitting between them. CDR3 length: 13 residues. In germline, CDR1 is SEHNR, CDR2 FQNEAQ (reference sequence).

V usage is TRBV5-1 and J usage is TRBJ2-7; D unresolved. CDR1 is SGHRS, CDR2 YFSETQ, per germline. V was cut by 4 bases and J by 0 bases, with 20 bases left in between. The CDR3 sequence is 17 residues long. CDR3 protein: CASSRQNDGPYSYEQYF. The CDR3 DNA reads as TGCGCCAGCAGCCGACAAAATGACGGACCCTACTCCTACGAGCAGTACTTC. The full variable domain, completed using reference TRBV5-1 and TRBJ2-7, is KAGVTQTPRYLIKTRGQQVTLSCSPISGHRSVSWYQQTPGQGLQFLFEYFSETQRNKGNFPGRFSGRQFSNSRSEMNVSTLELGDSALYLCASSRQNDGPYSYEQYFGPGTRLTVT.

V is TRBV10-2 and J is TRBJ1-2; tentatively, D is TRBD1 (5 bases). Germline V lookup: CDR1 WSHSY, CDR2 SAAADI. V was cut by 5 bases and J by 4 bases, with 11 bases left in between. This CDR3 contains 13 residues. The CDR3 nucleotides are TGCGCCAGCAGTAAGGGACCGACCTATGGCTACACCTTC. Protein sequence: CASSKGPTYGYTF.

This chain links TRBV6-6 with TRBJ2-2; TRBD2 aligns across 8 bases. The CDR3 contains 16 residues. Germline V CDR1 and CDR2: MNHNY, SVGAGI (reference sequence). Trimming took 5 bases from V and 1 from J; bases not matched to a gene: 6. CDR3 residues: CASSPPAGGNTGELFF. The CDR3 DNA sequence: TGTGCCAGCAGTCCCCCGGCGGGAGGGAACACCGGGGAGCTGTTTTTT.

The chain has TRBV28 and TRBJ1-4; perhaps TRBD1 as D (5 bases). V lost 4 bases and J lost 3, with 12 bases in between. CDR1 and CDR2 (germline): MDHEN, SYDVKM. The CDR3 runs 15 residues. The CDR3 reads CASSSYQGANEKLFF. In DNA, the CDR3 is TGTGCCAGCAGTTCTTACCAGGGAGCTAATGAAAAACTGTTTTTT.

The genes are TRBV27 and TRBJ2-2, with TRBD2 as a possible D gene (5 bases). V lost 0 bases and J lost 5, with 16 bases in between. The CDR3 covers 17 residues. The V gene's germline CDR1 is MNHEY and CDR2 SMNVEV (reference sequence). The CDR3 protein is CASSLSRWAEGTGELFF. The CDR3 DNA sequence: TGTGCCAGCAGTTTATCGAGGTGGGCAGAGGGAACCGGGGAGCTGTTTTTT.

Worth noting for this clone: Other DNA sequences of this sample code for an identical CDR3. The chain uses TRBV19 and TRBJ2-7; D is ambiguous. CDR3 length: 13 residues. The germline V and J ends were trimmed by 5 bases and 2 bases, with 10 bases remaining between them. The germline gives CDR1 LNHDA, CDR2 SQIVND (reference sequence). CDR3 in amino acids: CASSPGPTYEQYF. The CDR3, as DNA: TGTGCCAGTAGTCCCGGGCCGACCTACGAGCAGTACTTC.

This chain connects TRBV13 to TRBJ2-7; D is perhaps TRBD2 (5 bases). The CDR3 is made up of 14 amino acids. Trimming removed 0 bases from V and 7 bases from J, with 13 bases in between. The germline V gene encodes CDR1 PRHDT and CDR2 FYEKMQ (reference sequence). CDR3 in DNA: TGTGCCAGCAGCTTAGGCCGGGTATCGGGGGAGCAGTACTTC. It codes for CASSLGRVSGEQYF.

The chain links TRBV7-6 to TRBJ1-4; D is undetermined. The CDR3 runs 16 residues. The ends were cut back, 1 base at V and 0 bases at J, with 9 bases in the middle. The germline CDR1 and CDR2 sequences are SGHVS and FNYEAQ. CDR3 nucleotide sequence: TGTGCCAGCAGCTTAGTGGGAAGTGCAACTAATGAAAAACTGTTTTTT. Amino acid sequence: CASSLVGSATNEKLFF.

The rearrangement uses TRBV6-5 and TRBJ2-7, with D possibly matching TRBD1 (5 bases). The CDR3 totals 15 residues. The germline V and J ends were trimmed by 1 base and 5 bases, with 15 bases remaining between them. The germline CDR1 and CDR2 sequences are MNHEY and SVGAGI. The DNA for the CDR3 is TGTGCCAGCAGTTACTTACAGGCGGCATCCAACGAGCAGTACTTC. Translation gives CASSYLQAASNEQYF.

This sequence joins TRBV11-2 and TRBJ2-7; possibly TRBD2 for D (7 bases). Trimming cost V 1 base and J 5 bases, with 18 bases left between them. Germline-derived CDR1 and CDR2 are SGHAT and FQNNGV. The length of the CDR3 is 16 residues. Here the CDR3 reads CASSLGGGSPRDEQYF. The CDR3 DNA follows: TGTGCCAGCAGCTTAGGGGGGGGCAGCCCTAGGGACGAGCAGTACTTC.

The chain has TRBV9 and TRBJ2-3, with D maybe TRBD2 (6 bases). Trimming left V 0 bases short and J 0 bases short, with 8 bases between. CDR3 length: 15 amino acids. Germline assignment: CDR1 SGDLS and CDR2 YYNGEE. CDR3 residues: CASSVEDYSTDTQYF. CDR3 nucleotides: TGTGCCAGCAGCGTAGAGGACTATAGCACAGATACGCAGTATTTT. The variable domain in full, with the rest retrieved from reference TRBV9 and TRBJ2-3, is DSGVTQTPKHLITATGQRVTLRCSPRSGDLSVYWYQQSLDQGLQFLIQYYNGEERAKGNILERFSAQQFPDLHSELNLSSLELGDSALYFCASSVEDYSTDTQYFGPGTRLTVL.

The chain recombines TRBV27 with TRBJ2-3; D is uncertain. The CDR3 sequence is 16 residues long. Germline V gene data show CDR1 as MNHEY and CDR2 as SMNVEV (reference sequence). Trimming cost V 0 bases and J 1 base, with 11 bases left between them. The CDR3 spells CASSLSLSTGTDTQYF. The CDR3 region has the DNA TGTGCCAGCAGTTTATCGTTGAGTACTGGCACAGATACGCAGTATTTT.

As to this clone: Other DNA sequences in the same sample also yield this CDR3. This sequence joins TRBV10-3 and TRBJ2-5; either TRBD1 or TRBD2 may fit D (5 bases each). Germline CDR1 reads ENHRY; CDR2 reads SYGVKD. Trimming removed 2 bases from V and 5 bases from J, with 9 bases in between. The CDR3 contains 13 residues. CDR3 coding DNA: TGTGCCATCAGTGAGCCGGGGCTGGAGACCCAGTACTTC. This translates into CAISEPGLETQYF.

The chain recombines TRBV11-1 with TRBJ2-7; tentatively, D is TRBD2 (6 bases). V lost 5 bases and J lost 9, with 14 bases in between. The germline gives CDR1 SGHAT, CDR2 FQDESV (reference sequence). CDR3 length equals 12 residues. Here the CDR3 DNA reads TGTGCCAGCAGCGCCACCGGGACTGGGCAGTACTTC. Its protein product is CASSATGTGQYF. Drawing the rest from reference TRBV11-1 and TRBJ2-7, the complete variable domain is EAEVAQSPRYKITEKSQAVAFWCDPISGHATLYWYRQILGQGPELLVQFQDESVVDDSQLPKDRFSAERLKGVDSTLKIQPAELGDSAMYLCASSATGTGQYFGPGTRLTVT.

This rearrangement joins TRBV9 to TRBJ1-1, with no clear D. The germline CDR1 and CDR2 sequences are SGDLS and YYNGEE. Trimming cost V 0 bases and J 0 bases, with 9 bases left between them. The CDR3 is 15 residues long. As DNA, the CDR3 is TGTGCCAGCAGCGTAGAATCAGGCATGAACACTGAAGCTTTCTTT. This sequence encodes CASSVESGMNTEAFF.

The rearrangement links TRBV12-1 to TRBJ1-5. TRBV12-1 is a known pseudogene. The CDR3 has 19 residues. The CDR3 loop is CASSFVFPLGGYCNQPQHF. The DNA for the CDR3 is TGTGCCAGCAGCTTTGTATTCCCCTTGGGCGGATATTGCAATCAGCCCCAGCATTTT.

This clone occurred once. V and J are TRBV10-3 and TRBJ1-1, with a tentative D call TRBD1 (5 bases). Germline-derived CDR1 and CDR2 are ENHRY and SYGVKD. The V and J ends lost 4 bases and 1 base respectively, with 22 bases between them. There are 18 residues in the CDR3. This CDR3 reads CAISAIQTAIIGNTEAFF. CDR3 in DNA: TGTGCCATCAGTGCTATCCAGACAGCCATAATAGGGAACACTGAAGCTTTCTTT.

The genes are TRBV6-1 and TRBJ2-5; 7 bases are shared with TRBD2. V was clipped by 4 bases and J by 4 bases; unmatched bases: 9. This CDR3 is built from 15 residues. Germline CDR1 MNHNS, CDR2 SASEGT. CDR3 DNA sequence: TGTGCCAGCAGTGCCGGCCAGCGGGGAGGAGAGACCCAGTACTTC. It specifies CASSAGQRGGETQYF.

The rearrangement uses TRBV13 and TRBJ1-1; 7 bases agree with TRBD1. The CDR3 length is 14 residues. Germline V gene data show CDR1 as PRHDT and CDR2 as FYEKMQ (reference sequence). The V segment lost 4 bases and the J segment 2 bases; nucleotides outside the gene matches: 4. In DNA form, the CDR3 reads TGTGCCAGCAGCTCGACAGGGAGAAACACTGAAGCTTTCTTT. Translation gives CASSSTGRNTEAFF.

The CDR3 protein is CASSLDSRGLGTEAFF. The CDR3 nucleotides read TGTGCCAGCAGCTTAGATTCACGGGGGCTAGGGACTGAAGCTTTCTTT. V usage is TRBV11-2 and J usage is TRBJ1-1; D perhaps matches TRBD1 (6 bases). The CDR3 contains 16 residues. V lost 0 bases, J lost 5 bases, and 16 bases lay in between. Germline values: CDR1 SGHAT, CDR2 FQNNGV. Full variable domain (missing parts from reference TRBV11-2 and TRBJ1-1): EAGVAQSPRYKIIEKRQSVAFWCNPISGHATLYWYQQILGQGPKLLIQFQNNGVVDDSQLPKDRFSAERLKGVDSTLKIQPAKLEDSAVYLCASSLDSRGLGTEAFFGQGTRLTVV.